These 7 T cell receptor beta chains were all obtained from the same sample, sequenced in a study of T cell responses to AZD1222 COVID-19 vaccine. Some clones are missing from TCRdb's copy, which holds only in-frame ones; the method was immunoSEQ multiplex PCR. This sample has some 110,000 clones, with 70% to 90% found just once. Here the sequenced sample was peripheral blood, taken 28 days after the second AZD1222 dose. These receptors all stem from an adult who received the AZD1222 COVID-19 vaccine.

V and J are TRBV19 and TRBJ2-1; TRBD1 is a possible D gene (6 bases). V lost 4 bases to trimming and J lost 0 bases, with 13 bases between them. This CDR3 has 16 residues. Germline V gene lookup returns CDR1 LNHDA and CDR2 SQIVND (reference sequence). The chain's CDR3 is CASSSWGLSSYNEQFF. DNA for the CDR3: TGTGCCAGTAGTAGTTGGGGGCTCAGCTCCTACAATGAGCAGTTCTTC.

This clone has a single count. This sequence joins TRBV5-1 and TRBJ2-2; D is undetermined. The CDR3 contains 14 residues. CDR1 is SGHRS, CDR2 YFSETQ, per germline. With 5 bases removed from V and 3 bases from J, the gap between germline ends came to 11 bases. The CDR3, as DNA: TGCGCCAGCAGAGAGAGGTCGGACACCGGGGAGCTGTTTTTT. Amino acids: CASRERSDTGELFF.

The chain couples TRBV5-1 to TRBJ1-2; D might be TRBD1 (6 bases). V was clipped by 0 bases and J by 2 bases, with 8 bases between them. The germline V gene encodes CDR1 SGHRS and CDR2 YFSETQ. CDR3 size: 14 residues. DNA for the CDR3: TGCGCCAGCAGCTTGGACGGGACAAACTATGGCTACACCTTC. The encoded protein is CASSLDGTNYGYTF. The whole variable domain, filled in from reference TRBV5-1 and TRBJ1-2, reads KAGVTQTPRYLIKTRGQQVTLSCSPISGHRSVSWYQQTPGQGLQFLFEYFSETQRNKGNFPGRFSGRQFSNSRSEMNVSTLELGDSALYLCASSLDGTNYGYTFGSGTRLTVV.

V is TRBV3-1 (or the pseudogene TRBV3-2) and J is TRBJ2-7; D may be TRBD2 (5 bases). Germline V gives CDR1 LGHDT, CDR2 YNNKEL (reference sequence). The V and J ends lost 2 bases and 0 bases respectively, with 11 bases between them. This CDR3 spans 15 amino acids. This CDR3 reads CASSQPGSGSYEQYF. CDR3 sequence (DNA): TGTGCCAGCAGCCAACCGGGGTCTGGCTCCTACGAGCAGTACTTC.

The rearrangement joins TRBV4-3 to TRBJ2-2; no firm D call. This CDR3 comprises 14 residues. Germline lookup yields CDR1 LGHNA and CDR2 YSLEER. With 3 bases removed from V and 7 bases from J, the gap between germline ends came to 12 bases. CDR3 nucleotide sequence: TGCGCCAGCAGCCACTCCTACCTAGACGGGGAGCTGTTTTTT. The encoded protein is CASSHSYLDGELFF.

The chain uses TRBV3-1 (or the pseudogene TRBV3-2) and TRBJ1-6; D is unresolved. The CDR3 is 15 residues long. Deletions cut 2 bases from V and 7 bases from J, with 12 bases between. Germline assignment: CDR1 LGHDT and CDR2 YNNKEL (reference sequence). CDR3 sequence reads: CASSQPTGPNSPLHF. As DNA, the CDR3 is TGTGCCAGCAGCCAACCGACCGGTCCGAATTCACCCCTCCACTTT.

The chain combines TRBV4-3 with TRBJ2-2, with D maybe TRBD1 (5 bases). This CDR3 comprises 14 residues. Germline V gene lookup returns CDR1 LGHNA and CDR2 YSLEER. Trimming left V 6 bases short and J 3 bases short, with 11 bases between. This CDR3 reads CASRQVRDTGELFF. DNA of the CDR3: TGCGCCAGCAGACAGGTCCGGGACACCGGGGAGCTGTTTTTT.